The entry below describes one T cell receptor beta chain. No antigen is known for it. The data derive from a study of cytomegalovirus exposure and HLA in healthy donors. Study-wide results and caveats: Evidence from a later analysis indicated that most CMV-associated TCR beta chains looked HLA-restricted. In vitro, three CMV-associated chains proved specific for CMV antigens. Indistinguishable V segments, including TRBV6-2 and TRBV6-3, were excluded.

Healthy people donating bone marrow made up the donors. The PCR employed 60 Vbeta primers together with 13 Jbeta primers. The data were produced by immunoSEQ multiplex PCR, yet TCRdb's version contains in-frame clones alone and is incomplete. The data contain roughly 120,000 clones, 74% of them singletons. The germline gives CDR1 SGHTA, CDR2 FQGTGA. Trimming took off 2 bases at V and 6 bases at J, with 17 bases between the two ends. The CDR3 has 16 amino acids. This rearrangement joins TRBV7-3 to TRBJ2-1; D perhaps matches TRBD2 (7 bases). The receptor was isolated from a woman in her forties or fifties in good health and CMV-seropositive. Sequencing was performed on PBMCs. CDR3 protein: CASSLWEGVLGNEQFF. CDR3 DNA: TGTGCCAGCAGCTTATGGGAGGGGGTGCTTGGCAATGAGCAGTTCTTC.